This T cell receptor beta chain stems from a study of ipilimumab plus nivolumab after autologous stem cell transplantation. Across the whole study: Typical patient got roughly 5 ipilimumab doses and under 10 nivolumab doses (median). Overall study findings and caveats: TCR repertoire, Treg phenotype and gut microbiota reportedly support more study of this approach.

Germline-derived CDR1 and CDR2 are MNHEY and SMNVEV (reference sequence). The CDR3 loop spans 15 amino acids. V lost 8 bases, J lost 6 bases, and 14 bases stayed unmatched. Checkpoint therapy with ipilimumab 1 mg/kg began 14 to 28 days after transplant. Patients received nivolumab 3 mg/kg at weeks 1, 4, 7, 10, then fortnightly to week 26. A word on this clone: Its antigen is as yet unknown.

Here immunoSEQ multiplex PCR was the method, and the copy in TCRdb shows in-frame clones only, minus some. Of 15,000 to 20,000 clones in the sample, over 75% were seen once. The sequencing used PBMCs, collected in a trial of ipilimumab plus nivolumab as post-transplant consolidation. The V call is TRBV27, the J call TRBJ2-3, with TRBD2 matching 7 bases. This clonotype originated in a male donor with diffuse large B-cell lymphoma. For the CDR3, the DNA is TGTGCCAGCCGGAAGAGGGGCCCGGGGGGTGATACGCAGTATTTT. This codes for CASRKRGPGGDTQYF.